This T cell receptor (beta chain) was recorded in a study of T cells in Graves' hyperthyroidism and ophthalmopathy. The CDR3 regions of TCR beta were amplified from RNA transcripts. Carried out on the TCR CDR3, a first-round RT-PCR used the HTBI primer set. TCRdb reprocessed the multiplex PCR reads via MiXCR and lists one record per CDR3 protein. The sample records more than 550,000 distinct CDR3 sequences, 45% being singletons. This clonotype was observed a few times. The origin of this receptor is an adult man with Graves' disease, either hyperthyroidism or ophthalmopathy (not recorded which). The sample consisted of peripheral blood or thyroid tissue (not recorded which).

CDR3 sequence: CSAPRAGGSGEQYF. CDR3 bases: TGCAGTGCCCCCCGAGCGGGAGGGTCAGGGGAGCAGTACTTC. This sequence joins TRBV20-1 and TRBJ2-7; 10 positions agree with TRBD2. Germline V gene sequence: CDR1 DFQATT, CDR2 SNEGSKA (reference sequence). V was clipped by 6 bases and J by 7 bases; unmatched bases: 12. CDR3 length: 14 amino acids.